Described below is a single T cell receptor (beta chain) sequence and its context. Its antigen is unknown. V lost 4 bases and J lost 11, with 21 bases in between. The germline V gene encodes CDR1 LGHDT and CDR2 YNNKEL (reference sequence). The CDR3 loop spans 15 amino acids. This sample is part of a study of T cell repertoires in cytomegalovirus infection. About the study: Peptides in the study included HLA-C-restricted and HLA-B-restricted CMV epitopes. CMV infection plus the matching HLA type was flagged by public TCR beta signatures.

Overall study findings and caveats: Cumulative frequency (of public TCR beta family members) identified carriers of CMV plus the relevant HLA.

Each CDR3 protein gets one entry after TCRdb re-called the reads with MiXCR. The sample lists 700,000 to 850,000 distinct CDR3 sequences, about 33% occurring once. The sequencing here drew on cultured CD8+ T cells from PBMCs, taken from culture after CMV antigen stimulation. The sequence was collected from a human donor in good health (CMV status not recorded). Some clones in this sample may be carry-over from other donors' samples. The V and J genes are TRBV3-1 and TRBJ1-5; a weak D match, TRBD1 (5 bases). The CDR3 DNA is TGTGCCAGCAGCCTTGGGACCTACTCTCTTGGGGCCCAGCATTTT. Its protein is CASSLGTYSLGAQHF.